These 27 T cell receptor beta chains originate from one sample sequenced in a study of T cells in Graves' hyperthyroidism and ophthalmopathy. Regions amplified from RNA transcripts were the TCR beta CDR3 regions. TCR CDR3 underwent first-round RT-PCR with the HTBI primer set. TCRdb re-analysed the multiplex PCR reads in MiXCR, keeping a single row per CDR3 protein. The data show about 480,000 distinct CDR3 sequences, with about 15% seen just once and around 17% held by the top ten. What was sequenced was blood. The receptors originated from a woman between 18 and 30 years old with Graves' hyperthyroidism.

Ten or more counts support this clonotype. This chain connects TRBV12-3 or TRBV12-4 to TRBJ2-1; TRBD2 is a possible D gene (6 bases). V lost 4 bases and J 0 bases, leaving 10 bases between the germline ends. The CDR3 loop spans 15 amino acids. CDR3 in amino acids: CASSSSESSYNEQFF. In nucleotides, the CDR3 is TGTGCCAGCAGTTCTAGCGAAAGCTCCTACAATGAGCAGTTCTTC.

In this sample, this clonotype turned up many times. A read error may produce the germline difference seen at one junction end. The chain has TRBV6-1 and TRBJ1-2; a possible D gene is TRBD1 (6 bases). Germline lookup yields CDR1 MNHNS and CDR2 SASEGT. The CDR3 totals 17 residues. CDR3 in amino acids: CASSEPGGGRLTYSYTF. The CDR3 DNA sequence: TGTGCCAGCAGTGAGCCCGGGGGCGGGAGGCTCACCTATAGCTACACCTTC.

This clonotype has at least ten counts. The rearrangement links TRBV3-1 to TRBJ2-2; D not certain. V was pared by 1 base and J by 3 bases, with 12 bases between. This CDR3 comprises 16 residues. Germline CDR1 LGHDT, CDR2 YNNKEL (reference sequence). The DNA of the CDR3 is TGTGCCAGCAGCCAAGCTTTCCTGTTAGACACCGGGGAGCTGTTTTTT. This translates into CASSQAFLLDTGELFF.

V usage is TRBV18 and J usage is TRBJ2-2; D call uncertain. The V gene's germline CDR1 is KGHSH and CDR2 LQKENI. The CDR3 has 13 residues. Trimming cost V 2 bases and J 6 bases, with 7 bases left between them. CDR3 DNA: TGTGCCAGCTCACCAGGTTTTTCCGGGGAGCTGTTTTTT. This encodes CASSPGFSGELFF. The full variable domain, with the rest looked up from reference TRBV18 and TRBJ2-2, is NAGVMQNPRHLVRRRGQEARLRCSPMKGHSHVYWYRQLPEEGLKFMVYLQKENIIDESGMPKERFSAEFPKEGPSILRIQQVVRGDSAAYFCASSPGFSGELFFGEGSRLTVL.

This clonotype showed up just once. The gene calls are TRBV4-1 and TRBJ1-3; 7 bases fit TRBD1. Trimming took 0 bases from V and 0 from J; bases not matched to a gene: 5. Per germline, CDR1 MGHRA and CDR2 YSYEKL. The CDR3 has 17 amino acids. The chain's CDR3 is CASSQDPGGPSGNTIYF. The CDR3 coding sequence is TGCGCCAGCAGCCAAGATCCAGGGGGTCCCTCTGGAAACACCATATATTTT.

This clonotype has more than one count but fewer than ten. The rearrangement links TRBV6-1 to TRBJ2-6, with 7 bases that match TRBD1. V dropped 8 bases and J dropped 3; count of bases not matched to a gene: 4. Germline V gene data show CDR1 as MNHNS and CDR2 as SASEGT. This CDR3 comprises 14 residues. The CDR3 coding sequence is TGTGCCAGCGTAGGGGGCTATGGGGCCAACGTCCTGACTTTC. Protein sequence: CASVGGYGANVLTF.

This clonotype was counted a few times. The rearrangement joins TRBV19 to TRBJ1-5, with no clear D. CDR3 length: 12 amino acids. V shed 3 bases and J shed 5 bases, with 5 bases lying between them. The germline V gene has CDR1 LNHDA and CDR2 SQIVND (reference sequence). This CDR3 reads CASSMRDQPQHF. As DNA, the CDR3 is TGTGCCAGTAGTATGCGGGATCAGCCCCAGCATTTT. The full variable domain, its missing parts supplied by reference TRBV19 and TRBJ1-5, is DGGITQSPKYLFRKEGQNVTLSCEQNLNHDAMYWYRQDPGQGLRLIYYSQIVNDFQKGDIAEGYSVSREKKESFPLTVTSAQKNPTAFYLCASSMRDQPQHFGDGTRLSIL.

This clonotype occurred many times. The V gene is TRBV28, the J gene TRBJ2-7; 7 bases fit TRBD1. V lost 5 bases, J lost 3 bases, and 16 bases stayed unmatched. Germline V gene lookup returns CDR1 MDHEN and CDR2 SYDVKM. The CDR3 covers 17 residues. CDR3 region: CASSPQPRTGALYEQYF. The CDR3 bases are TGTGCCAGCAGTCCCCAACCGCGGACAGGCGCCCTCTACGAGCAGTACTTC.

Many counts were recorded for this clonotype. The rearrangement links TRBV7-3 to TRBJ2-1; 7 bases map to TRBD2. Germline V gene lookup returns CDR1 SGHTA and CDR2 FQGTGA. After removal of 3 bases from V and 9 bases from J, the junction contained 5 bases not matched to a gene. This CDR3 spans 13 amino acids. For the CDR3, the DNA is TGTGCCAGCAGCTTTAGCGGGTCAGGTGAGCAGTTCTTC. It specifies CASSFSGSGEQFF.

This clonotype was counted only a few times. The rearrangement uses TRBV18 and TRBJ2-7; no firm D call. Trimming left V 3 bases short and J 2 bases short, with 8 bases between. The CDR3 extends over 13 amino acids. Germline V gives CDR1 KGHSH, CDR2 LQKENI. The CDR3 DNA reads as TGTGCCAGCTCACCTAGTGGGGCCTACGAGCAGTACTTC. Translating gives CASSPSGAYEQYF.

This clonotype was recorded a few times. V usage is TRBV5-6 and J usage is TRBJ2-1; 8 bases agree with TRBD2. V shed 0 bases, J shed 0 bases, and the junction held 8 bases outside the gene matches. The CDR3 is 18 residues long. Looked up from germline, CDR1 is SGHDT and CDR2 is YYEEEE. Here the CDR3 reads CASSLDLAGLSSYNEQFF. DNA of the CDR3: TGTGCCAGCAGCTTGGATCTAGCGGGTCTAAGCTCCTACAATGAGCAGTTCTTC.

This clonotype was counted ten times or more. This chain links TRBV20-1 with TRBJ2-7; no firm D call. The V gene's germline CDR1 is DFQATT and CDR2 SNEGSKA (reference sequence). This CDR3 spans 15 amino acids. The ends were cut back, 2 bases at V and 3 bases at J, with 17 bases in the middle. CDR3 in amino acids: CSARPYDITGYEQYF. DNA for the CDR3: TGCAGTGCTAGACCGTACGACATAACGGGCTACGAGCAGTACTTC.

Details on this clonotype: The junction differs from germline at one of its ends, possibly a read error. The genes are TRBV24-1 and TRBJ2-1; no clear D gene. This CDR3 is 15 amino acids long. The germline V gene encodes CDR1 KGHDR and CDR2 SFDVKD. The CDR3 DNA follows: TGTGCCGCCAGTGATTATTTGGGCTCCTACAATGAGCAGTTCTTC. Translation gives CAASDYLGSYNEQFF.

This clonotype appeared many times. The chain links TRBV20-1 to TRBJ1-1, with D possibly being TRBD1 (6 bases). Germline CDR1 DFQATT, CDR2 SNEGSKA (reference sequence). V was trimmed by 4 bases and J by 8 bases, leaving 17 bases between them. This CDR3 has 13 residues. Here the CDR3 reads CSATPPDRREAFF. The CDR3 coding sequence is TGCAGTGCTACACCACCTGACAGGCGAGAAGCTTTCTTT.

The DNA for the CDR3 is TGTGCCACCGCCGGGGAGGGCGAAACTGAAGCTTTCTTT. It translates to CATAGEGETEAFF. The chain couples TRBV2 to TRBJ1-1; D is unclear. V lost 10 bases to trimming and J lost 5 bases, with 17 bases between them. The CDR3 has 13 residues. The V gene's germline CDR1 is SNHLY and CDR2 FYNNEI.

This clonotype has at least ten counts. V is TRBV6-1 and J is TRBJ2-7; D is undetermined. CDR1 and CDR2 (germline): MNHNS, SASEGT. The CDR3 is 14 residues long. Between the trimmed V and J ends, which lost 2 bases and 4 bases, there was a span of 12 bases. The CDR3 DNA reads TGTGCCAGCAGTGAAACGGGCCCTATGTACGAGCAGTACGTC. Encoded protein: CASSETGPMYEQYV.

This clonotype has just a few counts. The chain uses TRBV27 and TRBJ2-1; possible D gene TRBD2, 5 bases. This CDR3 spans 16 amino acids. Germline assignment: CDR1 MNHEY and CDR2 SMNVEV (reference sequence). V was trimmed by 4 bases and J by 5 bases, leaving 18 bases between them. CDR3 bases: TGTGCCAGCAGTTCGACCCGGACTGGACGGGACAATGAGCAGTTCTTC. Translating it yields CASSSTRTGRDNEQFF.

This clonotype showed up many times. The V gene is TRBV27, the J gene TRBJ2-1; no reliable D call. Germline V gene lookup returns CDR1 MNHEY and CDR2 SMNVEV (reference sequence). This CDR3 comprises 13 residues. V lost 0 bases, J lost 7 bases, and 7 bases lay in between. The CDR3 sequence is CASSLSMGNEQFF. The CDR3 DNA follows: TGTGCCAGCAGTTTATCGATGGGTAATGAGCAGTTCTTC.

There are many counts of this clonotype. The J gene is TRBJ2-7, the V gene TRBV27; D perhaps matches TRBD1 (6 bases). Trimming took off 3 bases at V and 0 bases at J, with 12 bases between the two ends. Germline V lookup: CDR1 MNHEY, CDR2 SMNVEV (reference sequence). There are 15 residues in the CDR3. The CDR3 sequence: CASSFRDTTSYEQYF. The DNA of the CDR3 is TGTGCCAGCAGTTTTCGGGACACCACCTCCTACGAGCAGTACTTC.

This clonotype was picked up many times. The V call is TRBV28, the J call TRBJ2-7; no clear D gene. Germline CDR1 is MDHEN and CDR2 is SYDVKM. The CDR3 runs 16 residues. Deletions cut 5 bases from V and 5 bases from J, with 22 bases between. The CDR3 loop is CASSPESLNPWDEQYV. CDR3 nucleotide sequence: TGTGCCAGCAGTCCCGAGTCCCTCAACCCGTGGGACGAGCAGTACGTC.

This clonotype was picked up many times. This chain links TRBV30 with TRBJ2-2; D call uncertain. The CDR3 runs to 14 residues. V was trimmed by 2 bases and J by 4 bases, leaving 11 bases between them. Per germline, CDR1 GTSNPN and CDR2 SVGIG (reference sequence). The CDR3 region has the DNA TGTGCCTGGAGTCCTGGTCGGCGCACCGGGGAGCTGTTTTTT. It codes for CAWSPGRRTGELFF.

The chain uses TRBV19 and TRBJ2-1; 7 bases match TRBD1. V gave up 7 bases and J gave up 6 bases; unmatched junction bases: 9. The CDR3 is 14 residues long. CDR1 is LNHDA and CDR2 is SQIVND in the germline V gene (reference sequence). CDR3 loop: CASNRDSRSNEQFF. DNA of the CDR3: TGTGCCAGTAACCGGGACAGCCGCTCCAATGAGCAGTTCTTC. Combining the CDR3 with reference TRBV19 and TRBJ2-1 gives the whole variable domain DGGITQSPKYLFRKEGQNVTLSCEQNLNHDAMYWYRQDPGQGLRLIYYSQIVNDFQKGDIAEGYSVSREKKESFPLTVTSAQKNPTAFYLCASNRDSRSNEQFFGPGTRLTVL.

The chain joins TRBV19 to TRBJ2-1; D is ambiguous. The V end lost 9 bases, the J end lost 1 base, and 13 bases lay between the germline ends. The V gene's germline CDR1 is LNHDA and CDR2 SQIVND (reference sequence). The CDR3 loop spans 14 amino acids. The CDR3 DNA reads TGTGCCAGCCTTTCGGGTGGGTCCTACAATGAGCAGTTCTTC. Translated, it gives CASLSGGSYNEQFF.

This clonotype was recorded a few times. The chain employs TRBV5-1 and TRBJ1-1, with D possibly matching TRBD1 (5 bases). In germline, CDR1 is SGHRS, CDR2 YFSETQ. Between the trimmed V and J ends, which lost 4 bases and 2 bases, there was a span of 15 bases. The CDR3 runs to 15 residues. In nucleotides, the CDR3 is TGCGCCAGCAGCCTGGCACAGGTTGCCAACACTGAAGCTTTCTTT. This sequence encodes CASSLAQVANTEAFF.

In its sample, this clonotype was seen many times. The J gene is TRBJ1-2, the V gene TRBV5-1, with D perhaps TRBD1 (6 bases). The V and J ends lost 0 bases and 4 bases respectively, with 10 bases between them. The germline gives CDR1 SGHRS, CDR2 YFSETQ. The CDR3 runs to 14 residues. CDR3 in amino acids: CASSLDREGYGYTF. The CDR3 region has the DNA TGCGCCAGCAGCTTGGACAGGGAGGGCTATGGCTACACCTTC.

This clonotype showed up many times. The J gene is TRBJ1-6, the V gene TRBV5-1; the D gene is possibly TRBD1 (5 bases). CDR1 SGHRS and CDR2 YFSETQ come from the germline V gene. This CDR3 contains 18 residues. Trimming shortened V by 1 base and J by 5 bases, and 19 bases separated the two germline ends. The CDR3 DNA sequence: TGCGCCAGCAGCTTGCGGAGACAGACCAGGAGGGATAATTCACCCCTCCACTTT. Amino acids: CASSLRRQTRRDNSPLHF.

In this sample, this clonotype turned up a few times. One base away lies a much larger clone, so this may be a sequencing read error. This chain links TRBV30 with TRBJ2-1; D is perhaps TRBD2 (5 bases). The V gene's germline CDR1 is GTSNPN and CDR2 SVGIG (reference sequence). This CDR3 region has 13 residues. The CDR3 bases are TGTGCCTCTACTAGGAGCTCCTACAATGGGCAGTTCTTC. Amino acid sequence: CASTRSSYNGQFF.